This T cell receptor (delta chain) was identified in a study of Vδ1+ human thymocytes. Study-wide points: Highly polyclonal TRG and TRD repertoires with Gaussian CDR3 length distributions appeared in thymus.

Extracted RNA was reverse transcribed into cDNA. Multiplex PCR used pooled V-gene forward primers and a constant-region reverse primer to amplify CDR3s. TCRdb fed the multiplex PCR reads into CATT to redo clone calling. The profile shows roughly 50,000 delta-chain clones, approximately 16% of them singletons. This CDR3 has 21 amino acids. Germline CDR1 TSWWSYY, CDR2 QGS. V dropped 2 bases and J dropped 0; count of bases not matched to a gene: 19. In this sample, this clone turned up a few times. Its specificity is unknown. V is TRDV1 and J is TRDJ1; 9 nucleotides match TRDD2. The sequenced sample was Vdelta1+ gamma-delta thymocytes from the thymus. Subset meaning: FACS-sorted CD3+ TCRalphabeta- TCRVdelta1+ TCRVdelta2- thymocytes. This TCR derives from a boy in the first two years of life who had congenital heart surgery. In nucleotides, the CDR3 is TGTGCTCTTGGGGAAATCCCCTATGACCTTCCTACGAGGGCTTACACCGATAAACTCATCTTT. Translation: CALGEIPYDLPTRAYTDKLIF.